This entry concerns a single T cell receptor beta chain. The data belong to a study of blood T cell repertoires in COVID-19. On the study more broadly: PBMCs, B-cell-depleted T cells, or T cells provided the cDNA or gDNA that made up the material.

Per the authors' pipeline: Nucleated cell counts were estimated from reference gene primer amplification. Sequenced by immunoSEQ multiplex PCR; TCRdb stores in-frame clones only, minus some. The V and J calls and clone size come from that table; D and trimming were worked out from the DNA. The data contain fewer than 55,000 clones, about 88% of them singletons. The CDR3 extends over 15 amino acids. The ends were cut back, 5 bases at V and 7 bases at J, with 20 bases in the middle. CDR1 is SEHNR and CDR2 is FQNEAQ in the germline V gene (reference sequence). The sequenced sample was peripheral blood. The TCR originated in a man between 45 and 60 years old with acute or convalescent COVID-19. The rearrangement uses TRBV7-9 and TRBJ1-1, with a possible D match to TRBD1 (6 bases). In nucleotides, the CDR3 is TGTGCCAGCAGCCCGTTCATGTCGGGGGGCGATGAAGCTTTCTTT. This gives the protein CASSPFMSGGDEAFF.